One and the same sample provided the 23 T cell receptor beta chains below, sequenced in a study of vaccination effects on CD4 cells after COVID-19 (dated by TCRdb to between 2020 and 2023). Which antigens these TCRs recognize remains unknown. The library was generated by the immunoSEQ multiplex PCR assay. Drawn from immuneACCESS, this table holds only the in-frame rearrangements with V and J called that TCRdb kept. Clones are partly lost; checked studies trace under half to an unresolved V gene and leave the rest unexplained. In this sample the table shows tens of thousands of clones, 55% to 70% of which occur a single time. Jointly, the top ten make up roughly 8.2% of the sample. The ViraFEST assay stimulated PBMC with viral peptide pools and then used TCR sequencing to identify antigen-specific CD4+ T cell clonotypes by expansion. After around ten days of culture, CD4+ T cells were isolated with the EasySep CD4+ T cell isolation kit. Participants received two doses of either the BNT162b2 or the mRNA-1273 mRNA SARS-CoV-2 vaccine.

Sample: CD4+ T cells from PBMCs cultured with SARS-CoV-2 spike peptides, taken after COVID-19 vaccination. Sample cell subset or site, as interpreted from the label and publication: SARS-CoV-2 spike overlapping peptide pool stimulation. All receptors derive from a human donor who received a COVID-19 vaccine.

This chain uses TRBV19 with TRBJ1-6; TRBD1 aligns across 7 bases. The CDR3 runs 16 residues. Germline-derived CDR1 and CDR2 are LNHDA and SQIVND (reference sequence). V shed 0 bases and J 7 bases; nucleotides not matched to a gene: 6. Here the CDR3 reads CASSIDRGSLNSPLHF. The CDR3 DNA sequence: TGTGCCAGTAGTATAGACAGGGGGTCCTTGAATTCACCCCTCCACTTT.

The gene calls are TRBV18 and TRBJ1-5, with 8 positions matching TRBD1. Germline values: CDR1 KGHSH, CDR2 LQKENI. V dropped 3 bases and J dropped 1; count of bases not matched to a gene: 17. CDR3 length: 20 amino acids. CDR3 in DNA: TGTGCCAGCTCACCCGGACCCACAACGGCGACAGGGGCGAGCAATCAGCCCCAGCATTTT. It is translated as CASSPGPTTATGASNQPQHF.

In this sample, this clone turned up once. CDR3 region: CASSELFYSGGDNEQFF. The CDR3 region has the DNA TGTGCCAGCAGTGAACTCTTTTATAGCGGGGGGGACAATGAGCAGTTCTTC. V gene TRBV6-1 combines with J gene TRBJ2-1, with TRBD2 identical over 11 bases. This CDR3 comprises 17 residues. Looked up from germline, CDR1 is MNHNS and CDR2 is SASEGT. V lost 2 bases to trimming and J lost 5 bases; unmatched junction nucleotides: 8.

The chain is built from TRBV10-2 and TRBJ2-1, with 10 bases aligning to TRBD2. Germline trimming cut 3 bases from V and 8 bases from J; bases unmatched to any gene: 7. This CDR3 is built from 15 residues. The germline gives CDR1 WSHSY, CDR2 SAAADI. CDR3 nucleotide sequence: TGCGCCAGCAGTGATGGACTAGCGGCGGGCCATGAGCAGTTCTTC. It is translated as CASSDGLAAGHEQFF.

The rearrangement uses TRBV19 and TRBJ2-7; possible D gene TRBD1, 5 bases. The CDR3 is made up of 12 amino acids. Germline V gene sequence: CDR1 LNHDA, CDR2 SQIVND (reference sequence). With 2 bases removed from V and 3 bases from J, the gap between germline ends came to 5 bases. In nucleotides, the CDR3 is TGTGCCAGTAGTATACAGGGCTACGAGCAGTACTTC. Its translation is CASSIQGYEQYF.

The genes are TRBV27 and TRBJ1-6; 10 bases are a match to TRBD1. In germline, CDR1 is MNHEY, CDR2 SMNVEV (reference sequence). The V segment lost 7 bases and the J segment 9 bases; nucleotides outside the gene matches: 9. The CDR3 has 15 residues. CDR3 protein: CASTQLGTGVSPLHF. CDR3 in DNA: TGTGCCAGCACTCAACTCGGGACAGGGGTTTCACCCCTCCACTTT.

The gene calls are TRBV27 and TRBJ2-2; TRBD2 matches at 11 bases. CDR3 length: 16 residues. With V trimmed by 2 bases and J by 4 bases, 3 bases remained unmatched. Germline V gene data show CDR1 as MNHEY and CDR2 as SMNVEV (reference sequence). The CDR3 DNA sequence: TGTGCCAGCAGTTTAGAACTAGCGGGAGTCACCGGGGAGCTGTTTTTT. Residues: CASSLELAGVTGELFF.

This clone is a singleton in its sample. This sequence joins TRBV27 and TRBJ2-7, with 9 positions matching TRBD1. CDR3 length equals 15 residues. J was trimmed by 4 bases and V by 8 bases; bases with no gene match: 12. Germline V gene data show CDR1 as MNHEY and CDR2 as SMNVEV (reference sequence). The CDR3 reads CASLTYRDRVYEQYF. The CDR3 DNA sequence: TGTGCCAGCCTAACTTACCGGGACAGGGTTTACGAGCAGTACTTC.

The chain couples TRBV6-6 to TRBJ2-5, with D possibly being TRBD1 (5 bases). The ends were cut back, 2 bases at V and 5 bases at J, with 9 bases in the middle. The CDR3 has 13 amino acids. Germline V gives CDR1 MNHNY, CDR2 SVGAGI (reference sequence). CDR3 nucleotides: TGTGCCAGCAGTTACCAGGGTGAGGAGACCCAGTACTTC. This encodes CASSYQGEETQYF.

The CDR3 is CASSLPGKSYEQYF. The DNA of the CDR3 is TGTGCCAGCAGCTTACCCGGCAAATCTTACGAGCAGTACTTC. The chain links TRBV13 to TRBJ2-7; D ambiguous. V was trimmed by 2 bases and J by 4 bases, leaving 12 bases between them. CDR1 PRHDT and CDR2 FYEKMQ come from the germline V gene (reference sequence). The CDR3 has 14 residues.

The rearrangement joins TRBV5-1 to TRBJ1-3; D is possibly TRBD1 (5 bases). Looked up from germline, CDR1 is SGHRS and CDR2 is YFSETQ. The V gene lost 0 bases and the J gene lost 4 bases, with 14 bases spanning the gap. The CDR3 is 16 residues long. CDR3 coding DNA: TGCGCCAGCAGCTTGGACCTTGGGGCGGCCGGAAACACCATATATTTT. Residues: CASSLDLGAAGNTIYF.

This chain connects TRBV10-3 to TRBJ1-4, with D perhaps matching TRBD1 (5 bases). The CDR3 is 15 residues long. Per germline, CDR1 ENHRY and CDR2 SYGVKD. V was cut by 10 bases and J by 0 bases, with 15 bases left in between. The CDR3 reads CATHQGESTNEKLFF. The CDR3 DNA follows: TGTGCCACCCATCAGGGAGAATCAACTAATGAAAAACTGTTTTTT.

In its sample, this clone was seen a few times. V is TRBV18 and J is TRBJ1-4; D might be TRBD1 (6 bases). The germline CDR1 and CDR2 sequences are KGHSH and LQKENI. Between the trimmed V and J ends, which lost 1 base and 1 base, there was a span of 7 bases. The CDR3 runs 15 residues. CDR3 DNA sequence: TGTGCCAGCTCACCACGGACAGTAACTAATGAAAAACTGTTTTTT. Translating gives CASSPRTVTNEKLFF.

This clone was seen just once. This sequence joins TRBV10-2 and TRBJ1-1; tentative D call: TRBD1 (6 bases). Between the trimmed V and J ends, which lost 4 bases and 1 base, there was a span of 10 bases. The CDR3 covers 14 residues. Germline lookup yields CDR1 WSHSY and CDR2 SAAADI. The CDR3 is CASSAQGQNTEAFF. As DNA, the CDR3 is TGCGCCAGCAGTGCCCAGGGACAGAACACTGAAGCTTTCTTT.

V usage is TRBV18 and J usage is TRBJ1-2; 8 bases line up with TRBD1. J was trimmed by 1 base and V by 0 bases; bases with no gene match: 4. This CDR3 spans 16 amino acids. Per germline, CDR1 KGHSH and CDR2 LQKENI. CDR3 coding DNA: TGTGCCAGCTCACCACCCGGGACAGGCCTTAACTATGGCTACACCTTC. The encoded protein is CASSPPGTGLNYGYTF. Full variable domain (rest looked up from reference TRBV18 and TRBJ1-2): NAGVMQNPRHLVRRRGQEARLRCSPMKGHSHVYWYRQLPEEGLKFMVYLQKENIIDESGMPKERFSAEFPKEGPSILRIQQVVRGDSAAYFCASSPPGTGLNYGYTFGSGTRLTVV.

V is TRBV20-1 and J is TRBJ1-1, with D hard to call. This CDR3 is built from 11 residues. Trimming removed 6 bases at V and 6 bases at J, with 11 bases between. Looked up from germline, CDR1 is DFQATT and CDR2 is SNEGSKA (reference sequence). The CDR3 sequence: CSAARRSEAFF. The CDR3 DNA sequence: TGCAGTGCAGCGAGACGGTCTGAAGCTTTCTTT.

This clone was observed once. The rearrangement joins TRBV5-4 to TRBJ1-1, with 7 nucleotides matching TRBD1. The V gene end was trimmed by 5 bases and the J gene end by 1 base; junction bases not matched to a gene: 5. This CDR3 has 14 amino acids. Germline CDR1 is SGHNT and CDR2 is YYREEE (reference sequence). CDR3 DNA: TGTGCCAGCAGGCTTGGGACAGCGAACACTGAAGCTTTCTTT. Its translation is CASRLGTANTEAFF.

V usage is TRBV4-2 and J usage is TRBJ1-2, with D unclear. The CDR3 runs 15 residues. The V and J ends lost 1 base and 8 bases respectively, with 17 bases between them. In germline, CDR1 is LGHNA, CDR2 YNFKEQ. As DNA, the CDR3 is TGTGCCAGCAGCCAAGGGTACGTCGAGCGACGAGGCTACACCTTC. The encoded protein is CASSQGYVERRGYTF.

This clone was found a few times. The rearrangement links TRBV9 to TRBJ1-2; D is unclear. Germline V gene data show CDR1 as SGDLS and CDR2 as YYNGEE. The CDR3 length is 14 residues. V shed 4 bases and J shed 5 bases, with 15 bases lying between them. The DNA of the CDR3 is TGTGCCAGCAGCACCCGTGACGGTGAATATGGCTACACCTTC. It specifies CASSTRDGEYGYTF. Based on the CDR3 plus reference TRBV9 and TRBJ1-2, the full variable domain is DSGVTQTPKHLITATGQRVTLRCSPRSGDLSVYWYQQSLDQGLQFLIQYYNGEERAKGNILERFSAQQFPDLHSELNLSSLELGDSALYFCASSTRDGEYGYTFGSGTRLTVV.

This clone was counted between two and nine times. This chain links TRBV7-6 with TRBJ1-5, with 8 bases lining up with TRBD1. The CDR3 totals 13 residues. Germline lookup yields CDR1 SGHVS and CDR2 FNYEAQ. Losses at the gene ends were 5 bases for V and 6 bases for J; bases not matched to a gene: 3. Here the CDR3 reads CASSPQGGQPQHF. The CDR3 nucleotides read TGTGCCAGCAGCCCACAGGGGGGTCAGCCCCAGCATTTT.

The chain employs TRBV5-6 and TRBJ2-5; TRBD2 agrees at 7 bases. The V and J ends lost 0 bases and 5 bases, in that order; junction bases with no gene match: 7. Germline CDR1 reads SGHDT; CDR2 reads YYEEEE. CDR3 length: 15 residues. The CDR3 sequence: CASSLDDSGPETQYF. CDR3 coding DNA: TGTGCCAGCAGCTTGGATGATAGCGGGCCGGAGACCCAGTACTTC. The whole variable domain, remainder taken from reference TRBV5-6 and TRBJ2-5, is DAGVTQSPTHLIKTRGQQVTLRCSPKSGHDTVSWYQQALGQGPQFIFQYYEEEERQRGNFPDRFSGHQFPNYSSELNVNALLLGDSALYLCASSLDDSGPETQYFGPGTRLLVL.

The chain employs TRBV7-8 and TRBJ2-7, with 8 nucleotides matching TRBD2. The CDR3 totals 18 residues. The junction had 14 bases not matched to a gene; V was cut back by 0 bases and J by 4 bases. Germline lookup yields CDR1 SGHVS and CDR2 FQNEAQ. CDR3 protein: CASSLASAVAGPQYEQYF. The CDR3 DNA reads TGTGCCAGCAGCTTAGCGAGCGCCGTAGCGGGGCCCCAGTACGAGCAGTACTTC.

The sample holds a few counts of this clone. V is TRBV15 and J is TRBJ2-2, with D perhaps matching TRBD1 (6 bases). The length of the CDR3 is 14 residues. V lost 0 bases to trimming and J lost 7 bases, with 9 bases between them. Per germline, CDR1 LNHNV and CDR2 YYDKDF (reference sequence). The CDR3 region has the DNA TGTGCCACCAGCAGAGAGGCAGGGGACGGGGAGCTGTTTTTT. Residues: CATSREAGDGELFF.